A selection of T cell receptor beta chains follows, all from one sample in a study of T cells in tumors after PD-1 blockade. Generated by immunoSEQ multiplex PCR, the TCRdb table keeps only in-frame clones and is missing some. The sample carries approximately 45,000 clones, approximately 79% recorded once. The sample consisted of PBMCs, taken before anti-PD-1 therapy. These receptors were obtained from a human donor with advanced basal cell or squamous cell carcinoma (not recorded which). CDR3s include the opening cysteine and the closing phenylalanine or tryptophan. The order of the fields is J gene, D gene, clone size, V gene, CDR3 DNA, CDR3 protein. The D gene is left open where the match is weak. Only part of the rows carry a size: once, few, many, or a class if the clone is expanded.

j_call: TRBJ1-1
d_call: .
clone_size: .
v_call: TRBV3-1/TRBV3-2
cdr3_nt: TGTGCCAGCAGCCCCAGGGGCCAGAACACTGAAGCTTTCTTT
cdr3_aa: CASSPRGQNTEAFF

j_call: TRBJ2-3
d_call: TRBD2
clone_size: .
v_call: TRBV3-1/TRBV3-2
cdr3_nt: TGTGCCAGCAGTCTGAGCGGGGGTCGGGGCACAGATACGCAGTATTTT
cdr3_aa: CASSLSGGRGTDTQYF

j_call: TRBJ2-5
d_call: TRBD1
clone_size: .
v_call: TRBV19
cdr3_nt: TGTGCCAGTAGTATTCAGGCAGGGGGCGGACGGGGAGAGACCCAGTACTTC
cdr3_aa: CASSIQAGGGRGETQYF

j_call: TRBJ1-5
d_call: TRBD1
clone_size: .
v_call: TRBV23-1
cdr3_nt: TGCGCCAGCAGTCAACTTACAGGGGGGAATCAGCCCCAGCATTTT
cdr3_aa: CASSQLTGGNQPQHF

j_call: TRBJ1-1
d_call: .
clone_size: .
v_call: TRBV4-1
cdr3_nt: TGCGCCAGCAGCCGGGATGGTCGGAACACTGAAGCTTTCTTT
cdr3_aa: CASSRDGRNTEAFF

j_call: TRBJ2-7
d_call: TRBD2
clone_size: .
v_call: TRBV28
cdr3_nt: TGTGCCAGCAGTTCTGGACTAGCGGATTCCTACGAGCAGTACTTC
cdr3_aa: CASSSGLADSYEQYF

j_call: TRBJ1-4
d_call: .
clone_size: once
v_call: TRBV14
cdr3_nt: TGTGCCAGCAGCTACAGCAGGGTCGATGAAAAACTGTTTTTT
cdr3_aa: CASSYSRVDEKLFF

j_call: TRBJ1-4
d_call: .
clone_size: .
v_call: TRBV19
cdr3_nt: TGTGCCAGTAGTCTGGGATCATCCAATAAACTGTTTTTT
cdr3_aa: CASSLGSSNKLFF

j_call: TRBJ2-5
d_call: TRBD1
clone_size: .
v_call: TRBV7-9
cdr3_nt: TGTGCCAGCACTGCGGGACAGGGGGAGTTTTCCAACAAGGAGACCCAGTACTTC
cdr3_aa: CASTAGQGEFSNKETQYF

j_call: TRBJ1-2
d_call: TRBD1
clone_size: .
v_call: TRBV5-6
cdr3_nt: TGTGCCAGCAGCTACTCCGGGACAGGGGATGGCTACACCTTC
cdr3_aa: CASSYSGTGDGYTF

j_call: TRBJ1-1
d_call: .
clone_size: .
v_call: TRBV5-1
cdr3_nt: TGCGCCAGCAGCTTGGCCAGGGTGGAGACTGAAGCTTTCTTT
cdr3_aa: CASSLARVETEAFF

j_call: TRBJ2-2
d_call: TRBD1
clone_size: .
v_call: TRBV5-1
cdr3_nt: TGCGCCAGCAGCCCGGGACAGGGGGCGAACACCGGGGAGCTGTTTTTT
cdr3_aa: CASSPGQGANTGELFF

j_call: TRBJ2-5
d_call: TRBD2
clone_size: .
v_call: TRBV19
cdr3_nt: TGTGCCAGTAGTAACCCTAGCGGGGCCCAAGAGACCCAGTACTTC
cdr3_aa: CASSNPSGAQETQYF

j_call: TRBJ2-5
d_call: .
clone_size: .
v_call: TRBV6-6
cdr3_nt: TGTGCCAGCTACTTCGAGCAGGGGAACCAAGAGACCCAGTACTTC
cdr3_aa: CASYFEQGNQETQYF

j_call: TRBJ2-5
d_call: .
clone_size: .
v_call: TRBV3-1/TRBV3-2
cdr3_nt: TGTGCCAGCAGCGGACCCGGGCGAGAGACCCAGTACTTC
cdr3_aa: CASSGPGRETQYF

j_call: TRBJ1-5
d_call: .
clone_size: .
v_call: TRBV6-1
cdr3_nt: TGTGCCAGCAGTGAAACTTTGGACGGGGCTCAGCCCCAGCATTTT
cdr3_aa: CASSETLDGAQPQHF

j_call: TRBJ2-7
d_call: .
clone_size: .
v_call: TRBV7-2
cdr3_nt: TGTGCCAGCAGCTTAATAGCTAGCGACGAGCAGTACTTC
cdr3_aa: CASSLIASDEQYF

j_call: TRBJ1-1
d_call: .
clone_size: .
v_call: TRBV20-1
cdr3_nt: TGCAGTGGTAGAGCCGGTACTGAAGCTTTCTTT
cdr3_aa: CSGRAGTEAFF

j_call: TRBJ2-5
d_call: TRBD2
clone_size: .
v_call: TRBV19
cdr3_nt: TGTGCCAGTAGTATGGGGGCGGGGGGGCAAGAGACCCAGTACTTC
cdr3_aa: CASSMGAGGQETQYF